This T cell receptor beta chain originates from a study of blood T cell repertoires in COVID-19. On the study more broadly: Whether acute or convalescent, the COVID-19 samples came from the United States, Italy and Spain.

In the source study's methods: Reference gene primer amplification gave estimated nucleated cell counts. The data were produced by immunoSEQ multiplex PCR, yet TCRdb's version contains in-frame clones alone and is incomplete. V, J and clone size derive from that table, while D and trimming were established from the DNA sequence. Seen here are 45,000 or so clones, about 85% observed once, and the top ten hold 30% to 35%. The CDR3 is 15 residues long. Trimming took 2 bases from V and 8 from J; bases not matched to a gene: 9. Looked up from germline, CDR1 is MNHNS and CDR2 is SASEGT. Sample: peripheral blood. The receptor was isolated from a woman of 80 years or more with acute or convalescent COVID-19. This chain joins TRBV6-1 and TRBJ2-1; TRBD2 agrees at 7 bases. In nucleotides, the CDR3 is TGTGCCAGCAGTGAACTCGTGGGAGGGCCGGATGAGCAGTTCTTC. Translated: CASSELVGGPDEQFF.